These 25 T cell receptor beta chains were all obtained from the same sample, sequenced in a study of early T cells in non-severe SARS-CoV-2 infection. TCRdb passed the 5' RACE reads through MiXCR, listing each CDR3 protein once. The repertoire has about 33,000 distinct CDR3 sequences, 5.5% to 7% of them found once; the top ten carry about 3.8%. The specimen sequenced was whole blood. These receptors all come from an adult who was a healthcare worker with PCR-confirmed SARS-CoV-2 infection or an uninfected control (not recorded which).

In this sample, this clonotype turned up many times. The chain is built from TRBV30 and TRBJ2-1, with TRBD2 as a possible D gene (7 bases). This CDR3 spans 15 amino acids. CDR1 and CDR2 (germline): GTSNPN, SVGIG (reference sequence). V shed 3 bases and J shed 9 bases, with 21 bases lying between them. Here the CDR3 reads CAWRGGVNPFREQFF. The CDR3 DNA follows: TGTGCCTGGAGAGGGGGGGTAAATCCCTTCCGTGAGCAGTTCTTC. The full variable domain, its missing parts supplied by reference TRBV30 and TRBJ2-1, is SQTIHQWPATLVQPVGSPLSLECTVEGTSNPNLYWYRQAAGRGLQLLFYSVGIGQISSEVPQNLSASRPQDRQFILSSKKLLLSDSGFYLCAWRGGVNPFREQFFGPGTRLTVL.

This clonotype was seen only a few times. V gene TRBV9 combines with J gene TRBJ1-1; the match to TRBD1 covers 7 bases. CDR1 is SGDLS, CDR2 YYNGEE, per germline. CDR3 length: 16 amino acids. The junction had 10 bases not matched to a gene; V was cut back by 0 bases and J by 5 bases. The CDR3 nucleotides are TGTGCCAGCAGCGTAGCTGGTCGTCAGGGGGTGACTGAAGCTTTCTTT. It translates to CASSVAGRQGVTEAFF.

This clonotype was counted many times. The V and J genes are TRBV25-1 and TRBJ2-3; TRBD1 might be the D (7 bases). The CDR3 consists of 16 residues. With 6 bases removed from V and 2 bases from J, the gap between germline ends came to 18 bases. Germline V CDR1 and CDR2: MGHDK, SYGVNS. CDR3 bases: TGTGCCAGCAGCGGGAGTACAGGGGCTAACACAGATACGCAGTATTTT. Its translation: CASSGSTGANTDTQYF.

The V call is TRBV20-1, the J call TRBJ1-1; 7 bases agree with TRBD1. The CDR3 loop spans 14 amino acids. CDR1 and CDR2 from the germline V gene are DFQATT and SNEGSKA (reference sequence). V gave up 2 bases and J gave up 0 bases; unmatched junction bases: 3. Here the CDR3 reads CSARRQGMNTEAFF. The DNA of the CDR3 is TGCAGTGCTAGACGACAGGGTATGAACACTGAAGCTTTCTTT.

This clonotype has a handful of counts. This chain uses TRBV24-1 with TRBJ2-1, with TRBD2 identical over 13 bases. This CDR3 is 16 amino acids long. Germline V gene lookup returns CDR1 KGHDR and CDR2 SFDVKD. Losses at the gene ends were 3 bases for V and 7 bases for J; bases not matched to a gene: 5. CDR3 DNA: TGTGCCACCAGTGATGGGACTAGCGGGAAATGGAATGAGCAGTTCTTC. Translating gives CATSDGTSGKWNEQFF.

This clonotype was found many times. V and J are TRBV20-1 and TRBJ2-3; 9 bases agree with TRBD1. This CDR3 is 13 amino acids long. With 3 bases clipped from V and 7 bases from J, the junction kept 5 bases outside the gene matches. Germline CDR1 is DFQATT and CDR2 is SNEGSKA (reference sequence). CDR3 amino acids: CSASQDRGHTQYF. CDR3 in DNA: TGCAGTGCTAGTCAGGACAGGGGTCATACGCAGTATTTT.

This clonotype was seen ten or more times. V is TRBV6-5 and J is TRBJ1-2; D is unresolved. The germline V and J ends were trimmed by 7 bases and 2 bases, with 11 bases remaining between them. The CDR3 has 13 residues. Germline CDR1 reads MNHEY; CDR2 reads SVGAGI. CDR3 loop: CASTRTPNYGYTF. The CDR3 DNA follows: TGTGCCAGCACCCGGACGCCGAACTATGGCTACACCTTC.

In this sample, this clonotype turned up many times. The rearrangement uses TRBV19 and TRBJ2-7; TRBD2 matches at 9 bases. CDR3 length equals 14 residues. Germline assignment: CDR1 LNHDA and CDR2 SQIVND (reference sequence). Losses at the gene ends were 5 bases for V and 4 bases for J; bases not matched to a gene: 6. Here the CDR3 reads CASSQLAGDYEQYF. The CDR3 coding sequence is TGTGCCAGTAGTCAACTAGCGGGTGATTACGAGCAGTACTTC. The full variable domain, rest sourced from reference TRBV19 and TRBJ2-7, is DGGITQSPKYLFRKEGQNVTLSCEQNLNHDAMYWYRQDPGQGLRLIYYSQIVNDFQKGDIAEGYSVSREKKESFPLTVTSAQKNPTAFYLCASSQLAGDYEQYFGPGTRLTVT.

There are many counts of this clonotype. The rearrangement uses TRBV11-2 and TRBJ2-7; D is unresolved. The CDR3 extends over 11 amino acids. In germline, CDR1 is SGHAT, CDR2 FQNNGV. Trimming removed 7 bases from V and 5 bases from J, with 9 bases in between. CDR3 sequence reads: CASTPKDEQYF. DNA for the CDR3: TGTGCCAGCACCCCTAAGGACGAGCAGTACTTC.

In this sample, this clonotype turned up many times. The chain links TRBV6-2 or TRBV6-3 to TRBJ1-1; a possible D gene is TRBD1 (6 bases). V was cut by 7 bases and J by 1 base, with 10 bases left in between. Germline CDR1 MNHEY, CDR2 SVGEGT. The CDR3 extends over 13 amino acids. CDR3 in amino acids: CASTGHQNTEAFF. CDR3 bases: TGTGCCAGCACGGGACACCAGAACACTGAAGCTTTCTTT.

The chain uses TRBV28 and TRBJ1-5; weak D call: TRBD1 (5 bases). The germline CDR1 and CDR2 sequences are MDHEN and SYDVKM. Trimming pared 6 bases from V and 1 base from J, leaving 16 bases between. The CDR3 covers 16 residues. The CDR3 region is CASRRAQGGSNQPQHF. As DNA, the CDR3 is TGTGCCAGCAGGCGAGCTCAGGGAGGAAGCAATCAGCCCCAGCATTTT.

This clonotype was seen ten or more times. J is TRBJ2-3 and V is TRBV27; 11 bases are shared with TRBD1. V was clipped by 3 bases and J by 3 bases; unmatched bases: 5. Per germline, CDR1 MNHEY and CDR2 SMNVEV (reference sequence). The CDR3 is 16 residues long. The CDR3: CASSFTGQGETDTQYF. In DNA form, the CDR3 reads TGTGCCAGCAGTTTTACGGGACAGGGGGAAACAGATACGCAGTATTTT.

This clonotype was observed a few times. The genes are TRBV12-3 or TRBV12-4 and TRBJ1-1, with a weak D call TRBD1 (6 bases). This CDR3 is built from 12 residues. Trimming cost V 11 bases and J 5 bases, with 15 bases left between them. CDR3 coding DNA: TGTGCCGCGGGCAGGGGAAAAACTGAAGCTTTCTTT. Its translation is CAAGRGKTEAFF.

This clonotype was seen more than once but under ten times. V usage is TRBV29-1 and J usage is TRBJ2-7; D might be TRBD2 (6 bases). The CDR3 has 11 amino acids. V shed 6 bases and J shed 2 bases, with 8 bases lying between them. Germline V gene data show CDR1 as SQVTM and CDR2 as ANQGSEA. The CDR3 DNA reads TGCAGCGTCAAGCGGGCCTACGAGCAGTACTTC. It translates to CSVKRAYEQYF.

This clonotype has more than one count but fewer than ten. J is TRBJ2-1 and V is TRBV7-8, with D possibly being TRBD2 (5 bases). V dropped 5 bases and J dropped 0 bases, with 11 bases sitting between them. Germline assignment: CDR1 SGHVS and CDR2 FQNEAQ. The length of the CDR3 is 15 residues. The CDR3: CASSAGRGSYNEQFF. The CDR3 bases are TGTGCCAGCAGCGCCGGACGGGGCTCCTACAATGAGCAGTTCTTC.

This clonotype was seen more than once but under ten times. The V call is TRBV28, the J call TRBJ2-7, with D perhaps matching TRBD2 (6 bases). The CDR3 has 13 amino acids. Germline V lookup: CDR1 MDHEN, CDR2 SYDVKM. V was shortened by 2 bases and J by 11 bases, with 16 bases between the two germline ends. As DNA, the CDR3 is TGTGCCAGCAGTTTAGGGATAACCGGGAGCGAGTACTTC. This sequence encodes CASSLGITGSEYF.

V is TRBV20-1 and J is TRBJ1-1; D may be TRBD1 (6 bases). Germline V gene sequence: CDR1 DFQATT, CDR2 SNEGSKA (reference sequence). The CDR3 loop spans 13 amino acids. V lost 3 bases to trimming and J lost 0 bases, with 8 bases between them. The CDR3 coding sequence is TGCAGTGCTAGTGGGACATTGAACACTGAAGCTTTCTTT. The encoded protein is CSASGTLNTEAFF.

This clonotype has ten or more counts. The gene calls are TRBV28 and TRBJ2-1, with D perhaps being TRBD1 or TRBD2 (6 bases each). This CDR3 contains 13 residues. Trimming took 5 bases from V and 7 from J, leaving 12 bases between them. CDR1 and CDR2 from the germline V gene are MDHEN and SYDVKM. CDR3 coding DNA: TGTGCCAGCAGTCCGGGGGCAGGGAATGAGCAGTTCTTC. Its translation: CASSPGAGNEQFF.

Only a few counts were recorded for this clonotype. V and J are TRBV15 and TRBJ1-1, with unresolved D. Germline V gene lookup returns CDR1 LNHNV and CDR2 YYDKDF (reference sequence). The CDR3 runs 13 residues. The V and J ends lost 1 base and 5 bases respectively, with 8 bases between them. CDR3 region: CATSRVGRTEAFF. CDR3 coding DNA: TGTGCCACCAGCAGAGTGGGGAGGACTGAAGCTTTCTTT.

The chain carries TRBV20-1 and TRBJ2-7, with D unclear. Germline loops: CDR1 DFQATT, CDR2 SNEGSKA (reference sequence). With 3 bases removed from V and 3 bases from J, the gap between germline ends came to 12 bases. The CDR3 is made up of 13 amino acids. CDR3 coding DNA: TGCAGTGCTAGTGACAACCCCAACTACGAGCAGTACTTC. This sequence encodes CSASDNPNYEQYF.

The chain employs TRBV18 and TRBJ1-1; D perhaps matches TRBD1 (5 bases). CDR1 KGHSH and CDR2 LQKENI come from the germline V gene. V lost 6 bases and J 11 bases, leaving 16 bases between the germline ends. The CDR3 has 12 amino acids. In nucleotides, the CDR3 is TGTGCCAGCTCTACCACGGCAGGGTACGCTTTCTTT. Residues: CASSTTAGYAFF.

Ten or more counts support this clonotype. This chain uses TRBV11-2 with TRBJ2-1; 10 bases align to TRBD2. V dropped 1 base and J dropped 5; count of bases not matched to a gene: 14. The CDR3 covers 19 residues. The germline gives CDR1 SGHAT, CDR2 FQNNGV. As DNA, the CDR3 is TGTGCCAGCAGCTTAGCCGGCCTACTAGCGGGAACGATCAACAATGAGCAGTTCTTC. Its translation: CASSLAGLLAGTINNEQFF.

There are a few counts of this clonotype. This CDR3 reads CASSLSGQKGLPPDTQYF. Here the CDR3 DNA reads TGTGCCAGCAGCCTATCTGGACAGAAGGGCCTTCCACCAGATACGCAGTATTTT. The rearrangement links TRBV11-2 to TRBJ2-3; D possibly corresponds to TRBD1 (6 bases). The CDR3 is 18 residues long. V was trimmed by 5 bases and J by 4 bases, leaving 25 bases between them. The V gene's germline CDR1 is SGHAT and CDR2 FQNNGV.

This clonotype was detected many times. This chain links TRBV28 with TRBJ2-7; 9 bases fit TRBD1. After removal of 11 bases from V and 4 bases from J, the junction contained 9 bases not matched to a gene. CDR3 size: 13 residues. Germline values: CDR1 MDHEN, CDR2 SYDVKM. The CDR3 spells CALGTGSGYEQYF. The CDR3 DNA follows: TGTGCCCTCGGGACAGGGAGTGGTTACGAGCAGTACTTC.

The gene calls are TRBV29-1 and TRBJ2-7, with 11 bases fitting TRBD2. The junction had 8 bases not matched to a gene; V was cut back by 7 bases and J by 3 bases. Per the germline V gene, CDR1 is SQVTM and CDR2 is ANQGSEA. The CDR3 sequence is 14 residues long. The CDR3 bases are TGCAGCGCTCACCTGACTAGCGGGAACTACGAGCAGTACTTC. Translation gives CSAHLTSGNYEQYF.